The 26 T cell receptor beta chains reported below all come from one sample, sequenced in a study of cytotoxic CD8 clonotypes in ibrutinib-treated CLL. Assay: immunoSEQ multiplex PCR; the TCRdb copy retains only in-frame clones and omits some. The table includes 20,000 to 30,000 clones, approximately 70% detected once. The sequenced sample was PBMCs, obtained at disease progression, from a patient treated with ibrutinib. These receptors were obtained from a human donor with chronic lymphocytic leukemia.

The V and J genes are TRBV5-6 and TRBJ2-3; D remains ambiguous. The CDR3 is made up of 11 amino acids. V was cut by 1 base and J by 5 bases, with 2 bases left in between. CDR1 is SGHDT and CDR2 is YYEEEE in the germline V gene. The CDR3 bases are TGTGCCAGCAGCTTGCGAGATACGCAGTATTTT. It yields the protein CASSLRDTQYF.

The CDR3 sequence is CASRRAGRYNEQFF. CDR3 DNA sequence: TGTGCCAGCCGGCGAGCGGGGAGATACAATGAGCAGTTCTTC. The chain combines TRBV21-1 with TRBJ2-1; TRBD2 reflects the table's D call only, with no check against the DNA. TRBV21-1 is an annotated pseudogene. The CDR3 loop spans 14 amino acids.

The chain employs TRBV10-3 and TRBJ1-5; TRBD1 aligns across 7 bases. The V gene's germline CDR1 is ENHRY and CDR2 SYGVKD. The CDR3 covers 13 residues. Losses at the gene ends were 11 bases for V and 8 bases for J; bases not matched to a gene: 12. This CDR3 is CAYAGQIGEPQHF. In DNA, the CDR3 is TGTGCCTACGCGGGACAGATCGGCGAGCCCCAGCATTTT.

V gene TRBV18 combines with J gene TRBJ1-2, with TRBD1 as a possible D gene (5 bases). The V and J ends lost 0 bases and 1 base respectively, with 9 bases between them. CDR1 is KGHSH, CDR2 LQKENI, per germline. CDR3 size: 15 residues. The CDR3 nucleotides are TGTGCCAGCTCACCACCGAAGGGGTTTAACTATGGCTACACCTTC. Its translation: CASSPPKGFNYGYTF.

The V gene is TRBV5-6, the J gene TRBJ2-4, with D hard to call. Between the trimmed V and J ends, which lost 0 bases and 9 bases, there was a span of 10 bases. Germline V gives CDR1 SGHDT, CDR2 YYEEEE. CDR3 length equals 13 residues. The CDR3 coding sequence is TGTGCCAGCAGCTTGGTAGAGGATCTCATTCAGTACTTC. Translation gives CASSLVEDLIQYF.

The chain has TRBV5-6 and TRBJ1-1; D not resolved. Germline V gives CDR1 SGHDT, CDR2 YYEEEE. Trimming removed 5 bases from V and 7 bases from J, with 9 bases in between. The CDR3 is made up of 11 amino acids. The CDR3 protein is CASRFRSEAFF. CDR3 DNA: TGTGCCAGCAGGTTCAGGAGTGAAGCTTTCTTT. Using reference TRBV5-6 and TRBJ1-1 for the parts outside the CDR3, the full variable domain is DAGVTQSPTHLIKTRGQQVTLRCSPKSGHDTVSWYQQALGQGPQFIFQYYEEEERQRGNFPDRFSGHQFPNYSSELNVNALLLGDSALYLCASRFRSEAFFGQGTRLTVV.

By share, this clone ranks as medium-sized. This rearrangement joins TRBV6-5 to TRBJ2-2, with D perhaps TRBD2 (6 bases). There are 15 residues in the CDR3. V shed 6 bases and J shed 3 bases, with 14 bases lying between them. Looked up from germline, CDR1 is MNHEY and CDR2 is SVGAGI. The DNA of the CDR3 is TGTGCCAGCAGCCCTCGGCGGGGACACACCGGGGAGCTGTTTTTT. Its protein product is CASSPRRGHTGELFF.

V gene TRBV5-6 combines with J gene TRBJ1-5; 7 bases map to TRBD1. CDR1 and CDR2 (germline): SGHDT, YYEEEE. The CDR3 covers 14 residues. Trimming at V came to 4 bases and at J to 7 bases, leaving 8 bases not matched to a gene. CDR3 nucleotides: TGTGCCAGCAGCCCCTCCGGGGGACAGCAGCCCCAGCATTTT. Its protein is CASSPSGGQQPQHF. Complete variable domain (other parts from reference TRBV5-6 and TRBJ1-5): DAGVTQSPTHLIKTRGQQVTLRCSPKSGHDTVSWYQQALGQGPQFIFQYYEEEERQRGNFPDRFSGHQFPNYSSELNVNALLLGDSALYLCASSPSGGQQPQHFGDGTRLSIL.

CDR3: CASSPPGQGFYGYTF. CDR3 bases: TGTGCCAGCTCACCACCGGGACAGGGGTTCTATGGCTACACCTTC. This chain uses TRBV18 with TRBJ1-2; 10 bases fit TRBD1. The V and J ends lost 0 bases and 4 bases, in that order; junction bases with no gene match: 2. Germline V lookup: CDR1 KGHSH, CDR2 LQKENI. This CDR3 has 15 amino acids.

The chain recombines TRBV11-2 with TRBJ1-1, with 12 bases lining up with TRBD1. This CDR3 spans 14 amino acids. CDR1 is SGHAT, CDR2 FQNNGV, per germline. Trimming at V came to 6 bases and at J to 6 bases, leaving 5 bases not matched to a gene. The CDR3 bases are TGTGCCAGCAGTCCGGGACAGGGGGCGGCTGAAGCTTTCTTT. It translates to CASSPGQGAAEAFF.

The J gene is TRBJ1-2, the V gene TRBV19; D might be TRBD1 (5 bases). Germline V CDR1 and CDR2: LNHDA, SQIVND (reference sequence). V lost 3 bases and J lost 8, with 13 bases in between. The CDR3 contains 13 residues. CDR3 sequence: CASSISRGDGYTF. The CDR3 DNA reads TGTGCCAGTAGTATTTCGCGGGGGGACGGCTACACCTTC. The whole variable domain, remainder taken from reference TRBV19 and TRBJ1-2, is DGGITQSPKYLFRKEGQNVTLSCEQNLNHDAMYWYRQDPGQGLRLIYYSQIVNDFQKGDIAEGYSVSREKKESFPLTVTSAQKNPTAFYLCASSISRGDGYTFGSGTRLTVV.

The rearrangement joins TRBV7-9 to TRBJ1-5; the D is unclear. V was pared by 1 base and J by 3 bases, with 4 bases between. The CDR3 totals 13 residues. Germline assignment: CDR1 SEHNR and CDR2 FQNEAQ (reference sequence). This CDR3 reads CASSLELNQPQHF. The CDR3 nucleotides are TGTGCCAGCAGCTTAGAGCTCAATCAGCCCCAGCATTTT.

Only a few counts were recorded for this clone. CDR3: CASGGINYGYTF. Written as DNA, the CDR3 is TGTGCCAGCGGCGGGATTAACTATGGCTACACCTTC. This rearrangement joins TRBV6-5 to TRBJ1-2; D unclear. The CDR3 contains 12 residues. The V end was cut by 8 bases, the J end by 1 base, with 8 bases between. Germline CDR1 MNHEY, CDR2 SVGAGI.

CDR3 region: CASSPGQGGETQYF. As DNA, the CDR3 is TGTGCCAGCAGCCCGGGACAGGGTGGGGAGACCCAGTACTTC. The chain carries TRBV7-3 and TRBJ2-5; 9 nucleotides align to TRBD1. CDR1 is SGHTA and CDR2 is FQGTGA in the germline V gene. This CDR3 spans 14 amino acids. Germline trimming cut 5 bases from V and 5 bases from J; bases unmatched to any gene: 6.

The chain joins TRBV4-1 to TRBJ1-5; TRBD1 agrees at 10 bases. The V gene end was trimmed by 0 bases and the J gene end by 5 bases; junction bases not matched to a gene: 7. The CDR3 is 17 amino acids. Germline V gives CDR1 MGHRA, CDR2 YSYEKL. CDR3 nucleotide sequence: TGCGCCAGCAGCCAAGACCAATTCGGGACAGGGGATCAGCCCCAGCATTTT. Translated, it gives CASSQDQFGTGDQPQHF.

This clone was seen a handful of times. The genes are TRBV5-1 and TRBJ2-6; TRBD1 is a possible D gene (5 bases). Germline CDR1 reads SGHRS; CDR2 reads YFSETQ. V was trimmed by 0 bases and J by 0 bases, leaving 7 bases between them. CDR3 size: 16 residues. The CDR3 reads CASSLAGLSGANVLTF. For the CDR3, the DNA is TGCGCCAGCAGCTTGGCAGGGCTCTCTGGGGCCAACGTCCTGACTTTC.

The chain employs TRBV27 and TRBJ2-7; 7 nucleotides agree with TRBD1. With V trimmed by 8 bases and J by 2 bases, 12 bases remained unmatched. Per the germline V gene, CDR1 is MNHEY and CDR2 is SMNVEV (reference sequence). The CDR3 has 15 amino acids. CDR3 sequence reads: CASSPKGQRPYEQYF. The CDR3 DNA is TGTGCCAGCTCCCCAAAGGGACAGCGACCCTACGAGCAGTACTTC.

The rearrangement uses TRBV19 and TRBJ2-2; a possible D gene is TRBD1 (6 bases). The CDR3 runs 14 residues. Germline CDR1 LNHDA, CDR2 SQIVND (reference sequence). The V and J ends lost 8 bases and 1 base respectively, with 11 bases between them. CDR3 sequence: CASSPGQNTGELFF. CDR3 nucleotide sequence: TGTGCCAGTTCGCCGGGACAGAACACCGGGGAGCTGTTTTTT.

The DNA for the CDR3 is TGTGCCAGCAGCGAAAGGACAGGGGGCTACCTAGGAGGCTACAATGAGCAGTTCTTC. Protein product: CASSERTGGYLGGYNEQFF. The chain is built from TRBV11-2 and TRBJ2-1; 11 nucleotides agree with TRBD1. The CDR3 is 19 residues long. CDR1 and CDR2 (germline): SGHAT, FQNNGV. After removal of 5 bases from V and 3 bases from J, the junction contained 15 bases not matched to a gene.

The chain recombines TRBV5-4 with TRBJ2-7; D is possibly TRBD1 (6 bases). Germline loops: CDR1 SGHNT, CDR2 YYREEE (reference sequence). This CDR3 has 13 amino acids. V lost 4 bases and J 1 base, leaving 9 bases between the germline ends. The CDR3 DNA reads as TGTGCCAGCAGCCCCGGACAGTCCTACGAGCAGTACTTC. As protein: CASSPGQSYEQYF.

V gene TRBV5-5 combines with J gene TRBJ1-5; D perhaps matches TRBD1 (5 bases). There are 15 residues in the CDR3. V lost 1 base and J lost 2, with 10 bases in between. Per the germline V gene, CDR1 is SGHKS and CDR2 is YYEKEE (reference sequence). CDR3 protein: CASSLSQGGNQPQHF. The CDR3 DNA reads as TGTGCCAGCAGCTTGTCCCAGGGAGGCAATCAGCCCCAGCATTTT.

This clone occurred a few times. This rearrangement joins TRBV27 to TRBJ2-2, with 10 positions matching TRBD2. The CDR3 runs to 17 residues. Germline V gene data show CDR1 as MNHEY and CDR2 as SMNVEV (reference sequence). V shed 8 bases and J 6 bases; nucleotides not matched to a gene: 15. CDR3 in amino acids: CASQLSGGAGTAGELFF. CDR3 DNA sequence: TGTGCCAGCCAGCTAAGCGGGGGGGCCGGTACGGCCGGGGAGCTGTTTTTT.

This sequence joins TRBV30 and TRBJ2-7; 10 positions agree with TRBD1. V dropped 1 base and J dropped 5; count of bases not matched to a gene: 5. CDR3 size: 14 residues. The germline V gene encodes CDR1 GTSNPN and CDR2 SVGIG (reference sequence). The CDR3 loop is CAWSGRDRGNEQYF. CDR3 DNA sequence: TGTGCCTGGAGTGGACGGGACAGGGGTAACGAGCAGTACTTC.

V usage is TRBV11-2 and J usage is TRBJ2-1, with TRBD2 matching over 10 bases. CDR1 SGHAT and CDR2 FQNNGV come from the germline V gene. Unmatched junction bases numbered 8, after V lost 3 bases and J lost 0 bases. The CDR3 contains 18 residues. The CDR3 bases are TGTGCCAGCAGCTTGGTACTAGCGGGGCCAAGCTCCTACAATGAGCAGTTCTTC. It codes for CASSLVLAGPSSYNEQFF.

This clone has a count of ten or more. The chain combines TRBV7-9 with TRBJ2-3, with D possibly matching TRBD2 (6 bases). There are 16 residues in the CDR3. In germline, CDR1 is SEHNR, CDR2 FQNEAQ (reference sequence). The ends were cut back, 1 base at V and 0 bases at J, with 11 bases in the middle. In nucleotides, the CDR3 is TGTGCCAGCAGCTTAGGGGGGGACCCTAGCACAGATACGCAGTATTTT. It translates to CASSLGGDPSTDTQYF.

The rearrangement links TRBV7-2 to TRBJ2-3; D is uncertain. Trimming stripped 0 bases from V and 2 bases from J, with 3 bases between. Germline lookup yields CDR1 SGHTA and CDR2 FQGNSA. This CDR3 region has 13 residues. As DNA, the CDR3 is TGTGCCAGCAGCTTAGCCTACACAGATACGCAGTATTTT. This sequence encodes CASSLAYTDTQYF.